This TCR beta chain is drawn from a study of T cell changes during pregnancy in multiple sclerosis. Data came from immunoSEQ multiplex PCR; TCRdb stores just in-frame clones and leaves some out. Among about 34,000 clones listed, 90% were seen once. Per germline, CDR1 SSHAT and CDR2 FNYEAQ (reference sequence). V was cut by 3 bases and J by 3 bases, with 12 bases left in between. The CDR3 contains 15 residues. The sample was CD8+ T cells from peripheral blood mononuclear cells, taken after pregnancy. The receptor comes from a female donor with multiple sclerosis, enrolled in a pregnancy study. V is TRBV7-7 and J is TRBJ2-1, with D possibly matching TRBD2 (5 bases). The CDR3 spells CASSFSAGGYNEQFF. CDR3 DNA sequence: TGTGCCAGCAGCTTTAGTGCAGGAGGCTACAATGAGCAGTTCTTC. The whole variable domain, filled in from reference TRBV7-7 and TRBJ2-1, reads GAGVSQSPRYKVTKRGQDVTLRCDPISSHATLYWYQQALGQGPEFLTYFNYEAQPDKSGLPSDRFSAERPEGSISTLTIQRTEQRDSAMYRCASSFSAGGYNEQFFGPGTRLTVL.